These T cell receptor beta chains were read from a single sample in a study of T-cell memory formation after mild COVID-19. MiXCR, applied by TCRdb to the 5' RACE reads, yields one record per CDR3 protein. The top ten clones hold 20% to 25% of a sample with around 300,000 distinct CDR3 sequences, under 15% of them seen once. Sequencing was performed on PBMCs or a T cell subset sorted from them (not recorded which). Receptors originate from a man aged 18 to 30 who had mild COVID-19 (a few samples of this study predate the infection). Cell type and time point are not known. Both conserved end residues are trimmed from each CDR3. The D gene is left open where the match is weak.

v_gene	j_gene	d_gene	CDR3aa
TRBV7-9	TRBJ2-5	TRBD2	ASSKTGTSAGDQY
TRBV24-1	TRBJ2-1	.	ATGGTPNEQF
TRBV6-2/TRBV6-3	TRBJ1-5	.	ASSSTGRNQPQH
TRBV12-3/TRBV12-4	TRBJ1-4	.	ASTLSPGGNEKLF
TRBV7-2	TRBJ2-3	TRBD2	ASRLAGGRWSADTQY
TRBV2	TRBJ2-2	TRBD1	ASSGTGWNTGELF
TRBV2	TRBJ1-5	.	ASSGRDNSNQPQH
TRBV11-2	TRBJ2-5	TRBD2	ASSLDGGFPETQY
TRBV11-3	TRBJ2-7	.	ASSNTGYEQY
TRBV19	TRBJ1-1	TRBD1	ASRLAGGNEAF
TRBV7-2	TRBJ1-6	TRBD1	ASSLTDRDYSPLH
TRBV27	TRBJ2-2	.	ASSLARVQTGELF
TRBV5-1	TRBJ1-4	TRBD1	ASHPGQGVAKLF
TRBV14	TRBJ2-2	.	ASSQVYGFPGELF
TRBV5-3	TRBJ2-1	.	ARSSQTSPVDEQF
TRBV7-2	TRBJ2-1	TRBD2	ASSAGRVESYNEQF
TRBV5-1	TRBJ2-5	TRBD2	ASSPGTSSERTQY
TRBV6-5	TRBJ1-4	TRBD1	ASSWDRGLANEKLF
TRBV12-5	TRBJ2-7	TRBD1	ASGLVLGTGGVYEQY
TRBV4-1	TRBJ2-4	.	ASSQVRLAKNIQY
TRBV4-2	TRBJ1-1	.	ASSQPRTSLLDEAF
TRBV12-3/TRBV12-4	TRBJ2-1	TRBD1	ASSFFGTGNNEQF
TRBV12-5	TRBJ1-6	.	ASGSSQGLDYNSPLH
TRBV4-1	TRBJ1-6	TRBD1	ASSQLGTGASPLH
TRBV7-9	TRBJ2-3	.	ASSPVSRVGTDTQY
TRBV12-3/TRBV12-4	TRBJ2-3	TRBD2	ASSLFSAGDTDTQY
TRBV7-2	TRBJ2-3	.	ASSPTRNTDTQY
TRBV6-2/TRBV6-3	TRBJ2-3	.	ASSYDDRDFSTDTQY